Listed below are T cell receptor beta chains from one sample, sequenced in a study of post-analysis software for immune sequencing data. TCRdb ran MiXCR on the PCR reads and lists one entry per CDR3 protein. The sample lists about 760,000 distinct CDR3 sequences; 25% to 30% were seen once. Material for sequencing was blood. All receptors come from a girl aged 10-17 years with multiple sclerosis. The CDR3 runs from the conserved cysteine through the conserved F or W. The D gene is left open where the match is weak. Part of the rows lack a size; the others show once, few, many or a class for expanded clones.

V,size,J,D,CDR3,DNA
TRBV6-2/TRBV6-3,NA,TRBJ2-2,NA,CASRTGTKNTGELFF,TGTGCCAGCAGAACCGGGACCAAGAACACCGGGGAGCTGTTTTTT
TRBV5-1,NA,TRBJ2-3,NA,CASSLDLKGPDTQYF,TGCGCCAGCAGCTTGGACCTTAAGGGGCCAGATACGCAGTATTTT
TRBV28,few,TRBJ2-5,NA,CASSFPSGETQYF,TGTGCCAGCAGTTTCCCCTCCGGAGAGACCCAGTACTTC
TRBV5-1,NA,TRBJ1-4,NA,CASSSEARGGKLFF,TGCGCCAGCAGCTCGGAAGCCCGAGGGGGAAAACTGTTTTTT
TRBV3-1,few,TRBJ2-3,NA,CASSQGGTGRTQYF,TGTGCCAGCAGCCAAGGGGGGACGGGCCGTACGCAGTATTTT
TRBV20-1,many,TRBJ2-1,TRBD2,CSARESGSKSYNEQFF,TGCAGTGCTCGAGAAAGCGGGAGTAAATCCTACAATGAGCAGTTCTTC
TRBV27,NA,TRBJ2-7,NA,CASSLGVLPSEQYF,TGTGCCAGCAGTTTAGGCGTCCTTCCTAGCGAGCAGTACTTC
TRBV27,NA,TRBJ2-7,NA,CASRDSRGSYEQYF,TGTGCCAGCAGAGACAGCAGGGGCTCCTACGAGCAGTACTTC
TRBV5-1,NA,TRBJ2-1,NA,CASSLLGLLLNNEQFF,TGCGCCAGCAGCTTATTGGGGCTACTTCTGAACAATGAGCAGTTCTTC
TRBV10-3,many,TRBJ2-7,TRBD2,CATLGLGVYEQYF,TGTGCCACCCTAGGACTAGGTGTCTACGAGCAGTACTTC
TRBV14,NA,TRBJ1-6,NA,CASSPRGSNSPLHF,TGTGCCAGCAGCCCCAGGGGCAGTAATTCACCCCTCCACTTT
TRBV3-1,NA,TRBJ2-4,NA,CASSRAALGPDIQYF,TGTGCCAGCAGCCGAGCGGCCTTGGGACCAGACATTCAGTACTTC
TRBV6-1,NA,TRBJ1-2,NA,CASSPLAVRVSGLGSGYTF,TGTGCCAGCAGCCCTTTAGCGGTCCGGGTCTCTGGGTTAGGTTCTGGCTACACCTTC
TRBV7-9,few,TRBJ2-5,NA,CASSFGVAETQYF,TGTGCCAGCAGCTTCGGGGTGGCCGAGACCCAGTACTTC
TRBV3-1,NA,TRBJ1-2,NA,CASSYLAGYTF,TGTGCCAGCAGCTACCTGGCTGGCTACACCTTC
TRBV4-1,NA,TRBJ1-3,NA,CDSSHDRSSGNTIYF,TGCGACAGCAGCCACGACAGGAGCTCTGGAAACACCATATATTTT
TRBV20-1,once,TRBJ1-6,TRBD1,CSGGDSRNNSPLHF,TGCAGTGGGGGGGACAGCAGAAATAATTCACCCCTCCACTTT
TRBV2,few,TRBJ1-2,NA,CASSALDSNYGYTF,TGTGCCAGCAGCGCACTTGACTCTAACTATGGCTACACCTTC
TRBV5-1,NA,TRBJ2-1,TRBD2,CAGSSYLAGGGGNEQFF,TGCGCCGGCAGCTCGTACCTAGCGGGAGGGGGAGGCAATGAGCAGTTCTTC
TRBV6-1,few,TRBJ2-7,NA,CASRVQRTSYEQYF,TGTGCCTCTCGAGTACAGCGAACCTCCTACGAGCAGTACTTC
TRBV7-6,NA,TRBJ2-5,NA,CASSPNRERQETQYF,TGTGCCAGCAGCCCGAATAGGGAACGACAAGAGACCCAGTACTTC
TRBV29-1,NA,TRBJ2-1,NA,CSVSEAGWETQFF,TGCAGCGTTTCCGAAGCAGGATGGGAGACCCAGTTCTTC
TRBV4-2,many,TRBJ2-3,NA,CASSRGGADTQYF,TGTGCCAGCAGCCGGGGGGGCGCAGATACGCAGTATTTT
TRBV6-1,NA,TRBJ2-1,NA,CASSKAGQAISYNEQFF,TGTGCCAGCAGTAAAGCGGGACAGGCTATCTCCTACAATGAGCAGTTCTTC
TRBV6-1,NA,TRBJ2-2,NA,CASSEALSFDTGELFF,TGTGCCAGCAGTGAAGCGCTTTCTTTTGACACCGGGGAGCTGTTTTTT
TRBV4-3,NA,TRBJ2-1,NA,CASSRSRLSGPNEQFF,TGCGCCAGCAGCCGCAGCCGACTGTCAGGTCCCAATGAGCAGTTCTTC
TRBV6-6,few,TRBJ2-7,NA,CASRGARANEQYF,TGTGCCAGCAGGGGGGCCCGCGCAAACGAGCAGTACTTC
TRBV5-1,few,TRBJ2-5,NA,CASTRNSQETQYF,TGCGCCAGCACCCGAAATTCTCAAGAGACCCAGTACTTC
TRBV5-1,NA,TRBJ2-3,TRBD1,CASSLQPTGSTDAQYF,TGCGCCAGCAGCTTACAACCGACAGGGAGCACAGATGCGCAGTATTTT
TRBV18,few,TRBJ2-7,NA,CASSPQQTAYEQYF,TGTGCCAGCTCACCACAGCAGACCGCCTACGAGCAGTACTTC
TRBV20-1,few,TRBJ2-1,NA,CSAGESPFRSRRYNEQFF,TGCAGTGCCGGAGAATCCCCGTTTCGTTCTAGGAGGTACAATGAGCAGTTCTTC